This T cell receptor beta chain was documented in a study of blood T cell repertoires in COVID-19. Across the study: Samples representing acute and convalescent COVID-19 were sourced from the United States, Italy and Spain. Sources were T cells, B-cell-depleted T cells, or PBMCs; the material itself was cDNA or gDNA.

This clone was counted once. Original analysis: The assay estimated nucleated cells by amplifying reference gene primers. The protocol was immunoSEQ multiplex PCR, while the TCRdb copy is restricted to in-frame clones and leaves out a portion. V, J and clone size derive from that table, while D and trimming were established from the DNA sequence. Of 150,000 to 200,000 clones listed, 80% to 85% were seen once; the top ten hold about a tenth. In germline, CDR1 is MNHNS, CDR2 SASEGT. The V segment lost 2 bases and the J segment 9 bases; nucleotides outside the gene matches: 8. The CDR3 totals 17 residues.

Material: peripheral blood. This receptor was taken from an elderly woman with active or convalescent COVID-19. The rearrangement uses TRBV6-1 and TRBJ1-6; the match to TRBD1 covers 12 bases. The DNA for the CDR3 is TGTGCCAGCAGTGAATGGGGGACAGGGGGCTTCGGTTCACCCCTCCACTTT. This encodes CASSEWGTGGFGSPLHF.